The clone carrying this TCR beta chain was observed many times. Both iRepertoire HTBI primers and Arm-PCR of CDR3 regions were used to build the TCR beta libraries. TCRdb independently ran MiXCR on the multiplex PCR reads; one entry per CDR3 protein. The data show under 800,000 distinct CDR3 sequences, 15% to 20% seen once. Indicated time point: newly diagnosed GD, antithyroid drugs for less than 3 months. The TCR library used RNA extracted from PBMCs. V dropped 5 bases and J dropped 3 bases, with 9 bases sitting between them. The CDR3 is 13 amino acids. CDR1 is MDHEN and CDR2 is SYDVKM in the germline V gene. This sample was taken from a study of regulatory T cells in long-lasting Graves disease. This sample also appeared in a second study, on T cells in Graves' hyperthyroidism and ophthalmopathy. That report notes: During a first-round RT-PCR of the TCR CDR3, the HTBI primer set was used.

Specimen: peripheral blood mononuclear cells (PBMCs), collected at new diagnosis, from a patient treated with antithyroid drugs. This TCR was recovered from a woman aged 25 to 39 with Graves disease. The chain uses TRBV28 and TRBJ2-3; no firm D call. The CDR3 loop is CASSEQWTDTQYF. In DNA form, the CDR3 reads TGTGCCAGCAGTGAACAGTGGACAGATACGCAGTATTTT.